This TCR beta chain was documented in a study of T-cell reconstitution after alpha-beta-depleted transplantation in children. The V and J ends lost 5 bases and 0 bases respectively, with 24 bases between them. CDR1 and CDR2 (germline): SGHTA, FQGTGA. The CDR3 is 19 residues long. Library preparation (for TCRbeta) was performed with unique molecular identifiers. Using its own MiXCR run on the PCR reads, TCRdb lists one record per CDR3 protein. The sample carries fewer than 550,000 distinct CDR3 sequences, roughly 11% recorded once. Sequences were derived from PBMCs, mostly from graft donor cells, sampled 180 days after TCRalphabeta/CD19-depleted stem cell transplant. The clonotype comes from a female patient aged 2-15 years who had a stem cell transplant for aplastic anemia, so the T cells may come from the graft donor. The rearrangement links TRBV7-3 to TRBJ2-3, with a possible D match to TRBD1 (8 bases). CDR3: CASSRGAGGAPTSTDTQYF. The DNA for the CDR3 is TGTGCCAGCAGCCGGGGGGCAGGGGGCGCCCCGACTAGCACAGATACGCAGTATTTT.